The 21 T cell receptor beta chains given below trace back to one sample, sequenced in a study of tumor-infiltrating lymphocytes in localized non-small cell lung cancer. TCRdb's copy holds only in-frame clones and misses some; the assay was immunoSEQ multiplex PCR. The repertoire holds about 9,200 clones, around three fifths seen once, with around 9.9% in the top ten. The material sequenced was uninvolved lung tissue not adjacent to the tumor. Receptors originate from a human donor with non-small cell lung cancer.

V is TRBV13 and J is TRBJ1-1; 12 bases line up with TRBD1. The CDR3 sequence is 15 residues long. Trimming at V came to 5 bases and at J to 4 bases, leaving 5 bases not matched to a gene. Looked up from germline, CDR1 is PRHDT and CDR2 is FYEKMQ (reference sequence). In DNA, the CDR3 is TGTGCCAGCAGCAACCCGGGACAGGGGGCCACTGAAGCTTTCTTT. Residues: CASSNPGQGATEAFF.

This clone is labeled medium-sized. The chain uses TRBV5-1 and TRBJ2-7; 7 bases fit TRBD1. Germline CDR1 reads SGHRS; CDR2 reads YFSETQ. The junction had 8 bases not matched to a gene; V was cut back by 3 bases and J by 5 bases. The CDR3 consists of 14 residues. The chain's CDR3 is CASSSTGFKDEQYF. The CDR3 DNA is TGCGCCAGCAGCTCGACAGGGTTCAAGGACGAGCAGTACTTC.

Only a few counts were recorded for this clone. The sample contains more than one DNA sequence encoding this CDR3. CDR3 coding DNA: TGTGCCAGCTCGGGTAGCAATCAGCCCCAGCATTTT. Protein: CASSGSNQPQHF. The chain combines TRBV6-6 with TRBJ1-5; no clear D. The CDR3 loop spans 12 amino acids. V was shortened by 8 bases and J by 0 bases, with 5 bases between the two germline ends. Germline lookup yields CDR1 MNHNY and CDR2 SVGAGI (reference sequence).

The DNA of the CDR3 is TGTGCCAGCAGTTACGGGGATTCACCCCTCCACTTT. It translates to CASSYGDSPLHF. This sequence joins TRBV6-5 and TRBJ1-6; D ambiguous. Germline CDR1 MNHEY, CDR2 SVGAGI. The CDR3 has 12 amino acids. V was pared by 2 bases and J by 8 bases, with 4 bases between.

This clone was found once. The CDR3 spells CASSQDRQAKGPQHF. CDR3 nucleotide sequence: TGCGCCAGCAGCCAAGATCGACAAGCTAAGGGGCCCCAGCATTTT. V gene TRBV4-3 combines with J gene TRBJ1-5; D is unclear. Trimming shortened V by 0 bases and J by 9 bases, and 15 bases separated the two germline ends. Germline CDR1 and CDR2: LGHNA and YSLEER. There are 15 residues in the CDR3.

The chain is built from TRBV7-9 and TRBJ1-6, with D unresolved. Trimming removed 5 bases at V and 9 bases at J, with 20 bases between. The CDR3 runs to 16 residues. Germline values: CDR1 SEHNR, CDR2 FQNEAQ (reference sequence). The chain's CDR3 is CASSQESSPVGSPLHF. DNA for the CDR3: TGTGCCAGCAGCCAAGAGTCCAGCCCTGTAGGTTCACCCCTCCACTTT.

The rearrangement joins TRBV6-5 to TRBJ1-2, with D unresolved. V was cut by 0 bases and J by 7 bases, with 15 bases left in between. Germline assignment: CDR1 MNHEY and CDR2 SVGAGI. The CDR3 consists of 15 residues. The CDR3 sequence: CASSYSPRAHGGYTF. CDR3 coding DNA: TGTGCCAGCAGTTACTCGCCTCGGGCCCACGGTGGCTACACCTTC.

This clone is medium-sized within its sample. This same CDR3 is encoded by further DNA sequences in the sample. The rearrangement links TRBV2 to TRBJ1-4, with 9 nucleotides matching TRBD1. Germline trimming cut 6 bases from V and 5 bases from J; bases unmatched to any gene: 4. CDR3 length: 14 residues. Germline CDR1 SNHLY, CDR2 FYNNEI. CDR3 nucleotides: TGTGCCAGCAGGCGACAGGGGGTGAATGAAAAACTGTTTTTT. It yields the protein CASRRQGVNEKLFF.

The chain is built from TRBV28 and TRBJ2-7; D is perhaps TRBD1 (5 bases). The CDR3 covers 14 residues. Germline-derived CDR1 and CDR2 are MDHEN and SYDVKM. Trimming took 2 bases from V and 5 from J, leaving 13 bases between them. CDR3 in amino acids: CASSLPGSRDEQYF. For the CDR3, the DNA is TGTGCCAGCAGTTTACCCGGGTCCAGGGACGAGCAGTACTTC. The variable domain in full, with the rest retrieved from reference TRBV28 and TRBJ2-7, is DVKVTQSSRYLVKRTGEKVFLECVQDMDHENMFWYRQDPGLGLRLIYFSYDVKMKEKGDIPEGYSVSREKKERFSLILESASTNQTSMYLCASSLPGSRDEQYFGPGTRLTVT.

This clone was counted between two and nine times. Germline is not matched at one junction end, which may reflect a read error. The CDR3 region is CASSPTSGSGSPNF. CDR3 nucleotides: TGTGCCAGCAGCCCGACTAGCGGGTCCGGGTCCCCCAACTTC. J is TRBJ2-5 and V is TRBV6-6; 10 bases are a match to TRBD2. Germline CDR1 is MNHNY and CDR2 is SVGAGI (reference sequence). This CDR3 spans 14 amino acids.

This clone was counted only a few times. V and J are TRBV11-2 and TRBJ2-7; no reliable D call. Per the germline V gene, CDR1 is SGHAT and CDR2 is FQNNGV. The CDR3 is 13 amino acids. Trimming left V 6 bases short and J 3 bases short, with 12 bases between. The chain's CDR3 is CASRPGSDYEQYF. CDR3 coding DNA: TGTGCCAGCAGGCCCGGGTCGGACTACGAGCAGTACTTC.

The rearrangement joins TRBV7-8 to TRBJ2-7, with TRBD2 identical over 10 bases. Germline CDR1 SGHVS, CDR2 FQNEAQ. The CDR3 contains 14 residues. The junction had 6 bases not matched to a gene; V was cut back by 1 base and J by 9 bases. In DNA form, the CDR3 reads TGTGCCAGCAGCTTAGGGACTAGCGGTGGGAGGCAGTACTTC. Protein: CASSLGTSGGRQYF.

Sample share makes this clone medium-sized. The CDR3 protein is CASSPGQQRSPLHF. The DNA of the CDR3 is TGTGCCAGCAGCCCGGGACAGCAGAGATCACCCCTCCACTTT. The rearrangement joins TRBV6-5 to TRBJ1-6; 7 positions match TRBD1. The V gene's germline CDR1 is MNHEY and CDR2 SVGAGI. V shed 6 bases, J shed 10 bases, and the junction held 9 bases outside the gene matches. The CDR3 loop spans 14 amino acids.

This clone was detected only a few times. The chain combines TRBV15 with TRBJ2-7; no reliable D call. Trimming shortened V by 0 bases and J by 1 base, and 10 bases separated the two germline ends. The CDR3 is 15 amino acids. CDR1 is LNHNV and CDR2 is YYDKDF in the germline V gene (reference sequence). The CDR3 nucleotides are TGTGCCACCAGCAGAGATGCGACACTGTCCTACGAGCAGTACTTC. It encodes CATSRDATLSYEQYF.

DNA of the CDR3: TGTGCCAGCAGCCCCGACAGGGGGGGTGAAAAACTGTTTTTT. Encoded protein: CASSPDRGGEKLFF. The chain links TRBV5-4 to TRBJ1-4, with 9 positions matching TRBD1. CDR1 and CDR2 (germline): SGHNT, YYREEE (reference sequence). The CDR3 is 14 amino acids. After removal of 4 bases from V and 7 bases from J, the junction contained 5 bases not matched to a gene.

The chain uses TRBV9 and TRBJ2-3; D is unresolved. Germline lookup yields CDR1 SGDLS and CDR2 YYNGEE. The CDR3 runs to 14 residues. The ends were cut back, 3 bases at V and 1 base at J, with 9 bases in the middle. The CDR3 spells CASSESRGTDTQYF. CDR3 nucleotides: TGTGCCAGCAGCGAGAGTAGGGGCACAGATACGCAGTATTTT.

The chain has TRBV27 and TRBJ1-5, with TRBD1 as a possible D gene (5 bases). V was pared by 3 bases and J by 6 bases, with 9 bases between. Germline V gene sequence: CDR1 MNHEY, CDR2 SMNVEV (reference sequence). This CDR3 is 13 amino acids long. CDR3 coding DNA: TGTGCCAGCAGTTTTGACGGGGCTCAGCCCCAGCATTTT. Protein sequence: CASSFDGAQPQHF.

Concerning this clone itself: Mismatch with germline at one junction end may stem from a read error. The chain couples TRBV20-1 to TRBJ2-7, with 7 bases aligning to TRBD1. This CDR3 contains 11 residues. In germline, CDR1 is DFQATT, CDR2 SNEGSKA (reference sequence). CDR3 sequence: CGATGDYEQYF. Written as DNA, the CDR3 is TGCGGTGCAACAGGGGACTACGAGCAGTACTTC.

The sample holds a few counts of this clone. The genes are TRBV28 and TRBJ1-2; no clear D gene. This CDR3 has 16 residues. Germline lookup yields CDR1 MDHEN and CDR2 SYDVKM. V was trimmed by 6 bases and J by 4 bases, leaving 21 bases between them. The CDR3 is CASSPTSHRELYGYTF. The CDR3 DNA reads TGTGCCAGCAGCCCTACTAGTCATCGTGAGCTCTATGGCTACACCTTC.

In this sample, this clone turned up a few times. The V call is TRBV28, the J call TRBJ1-2; D unclear. The CDR3 length is 15 residues. Germline V CDR1 and CDR2: MDHEN, SYDVKM. The V gene lost 6 bases and the J gene lost 4 bases, with 18 bases spanning the gap. Here the CDR3 reads CASRTVADLVYGYTF. DNA of the CDR3: TGTGCCAGCAGGACCGTCGCCGACCTAGTCTATGGCTACACCTTC.

This sequence joins TRBV5-6 and TRBJ2-1, with unresolved D. The CDR3 is made up of 16 amino acids. Germline values: CDR1 SGHDT, CDR2 YYEEEE. Deletions cut 1 base from V and 0 bases from J, with 11 bases between. The CDR3 protein is CASSLSSVASYNEQFF. Here the CDR3 DNA reads TGTGCCAGCAGCTTGTCGTCGGTAGCCTCCTACAATGAGCAGTTCTTC.